These 19 T cell receptor beta chains share one sample of origin, sequenced in a study of control samples from healthy donors and cancer patients. Generated by immunoSEQ multiplex PCR, the TCRdb table keeps only in-frame clones and is missing some. The table has tens of thousands of clones, 88% seen once. The sample was blood. The receptor set was obtained from an older woman in good health.

The J gene is TRBJ1-2, the V gene TRBV6-5, with D maybe TRBD1 (6 bases). V was cut by 7 bases and J by 8 bases, with 23 bases left in between. Per the germline V gene, CDR1 is MNHEY and CDR2 is SVGAGI. This CDR3 has 15 amino acids. The CDR3, as DNA: TGTGCCAGCACCCCAGCGGGGGGCTTGATAGGCGGCTACACCTTC. Translation: CASTPAGGLIGGYTF.

This chain joins TRBV5-4 and TRBJ2-7; 10 nucleotides agree with TRBD2. The CDR3 has 14 amino acids. V was pared by 4 bases and J by 3 bases, with 4 bases of the junction left unmatched. Germline CDR1 and CDR2: SGHNT and YYREEE (reference sequence). CDR3 bases: TGTGCCAGCAGCGCATCTAGCGGGAGCTACGAGCAGTACTTC. Protein: CASSASSGSYEQYF.

The V gene is TRBV6-5, the J gene TRBJ1-5; TRBD1 aligns across 7 bases. J was trimmed by 2 bases and V by 6 bases; bases with no gene match: 7. Germline V CDR1 and CDR2: MNHEY, SVGAGI. The CDR3 loop spans 15 amino acids. CDR3 DNA sequence: TGTGCCAGCAGCTCCAGGGGGTCGGGCAATCAGCCCCAGCATTTT. Translating it yields CASSSRGSGNQPQHF.

V and J are TRBV5-1 and TRBJ1-2, with 10 bases identical to TRBD1. CDR1 is SGHRS and CDR2 is YFSETQ in the germline V gene. V lost 3 bases, J lost 3 bases, and 2 bases stayed unmatched. The CDR3 is 14 amino acids. The CDR3 loop reads CASSWGTGDYGYTF. The CDR3 DNA is TGCGCCAGCAGCTGGGGGACAGGGGACTATGGCTACACCTTC.

This clone has a single count. Mismatch with germline at one junction end may stem from a read error. The chain carries TRBV7-7 and TRBJ1-6, with 10 bases aligning to TRBD1. There are 20 residues in the CDR3. The germline V gene encodes CDR1 SSHAT and CDR2 FNYEAQ (reference sequence). This CDR3 is CASSLLWDRGIGSYNSPLHF. CDR3 DNA: TGTGCTAGCAGCTTACTCTGGGACAGGGGAATAGGCTCCTATAATTCACCCCTCCACTTT.

The chain combines TRBV27 with TRBJ1-1; D unresolved. Trimming took 8 bases from V and 1 from J, leaving 11 bases between them. This CDR3 has 13 residues. Germline CDR1 MNHEY, CDR2 SMNVEV (reference sequence). CDR3 amino acids: CASGLTANTEAFF. The CDR3 nucleotides are TGTGCCAGCGGCCTGACTGCGAACACTGAAGCTTTCTTT.

The chain links TRBV14 to TRBJ1-4, with a weak D call TRBD1 (6 bases). Per germline, CDR1 SGHDN and CDR2 FVKESK. V shed 0 bases and J shed 4 bases, with 9 bases lying between them. The CDR3 length is 15 residues. This CDR3 reads CASSQEQGFNEKLFF. DNA of the CDR3: TGTGCCAGCAGCCAAGAACAGGGTTTTAATGAAAAACTGTTTTTT.

The chain uses TRBV29-1 and TRBJ1-3; D is unresolved. Germline CDR1 and CDR2: SQVTM and ANQGSEA. Trimming took 3 bases from V and 2 from J, leaving 8 bases between them. The CDR3 consists of 13 residues. The CDR3 protein is CSVDLRTGNTIYF. CDR3 bases: TGCAGCGTTGACTTACGGACTGGAAACACCATATATTTT.

CDR3 coding DNA: TGTGCCAGCAGCCAAGCCTCGAGTACACTAATGAACACTGAAGCTTTCTTT. It specifies CASSQASSTLMNTEAFF. The genes are TRBV3-1 (or the pseudogene TRBV3-2) and TRBJ1-1; D is uncertain. Trimming shortened V by 1 base and J by 0 bases, and 15 bases separated the two germline ends. This CDR3 is built from 17 residues. Germline V CDR1 and CDR2: LGHDT, YNNKEL (reference sequence).

This clone showed up just a few times. This chain connects TRBV13 to TRBJ2-2, with 10 bases fitting TRBD1. V shed 5 bases and J 4 bases; nucleotides not matched to a gene: 10. The CDR3 runs 17 residues. Germline V lookup: CDR1 PRHDT, CDR2 FYEKMQ (reference sequence). The CDR3 reads CASSAAGTGVITGELFF. The DNA for the CDR3 is TGTGCCAGCAGCGCCGCCGGGACAGGGGTGATCACCGGGGAGCTGTTTTTT.

This clone came up a few times. V gene TRBV7-9 combines with J gene TRBJ2-7, with D possibly being TRBD2 (6 bases). V shed 1 base and J shed 6 bases, with 16 bases lying between them. The CDR3 runs to 15 residues. The germline gives CDR1 SEHNR, CDR2 FQNEAQ (reference sequence). The CDR3 DNA reads TGTGCCAGCAGCTTAGGGGCTAGCGCACGAGGCGAGCAGTACTTC. Its protein is CASSLGASARGEQYF.

J is TRBJ1-5 and V is TRBV5-5; weak D call: TRBD1 (5 bases). Germline assignment: CDR1 SGHKS and CDR2 YYEKEE (reference sequence). Trimming pared 0 bases from V and 7 bases from J, leaving 14 bases between. CDR3 length: 15 amino acids. The CDR3 reads CASSLAAASGQPQHF. The DNA of the CDR3 is TGTGCCAGCAGCTTGGCGGCAGCTTCAGGGCAGCCCCAGCATTTT.

The V call is TRBV4-3, the J call TRBJ1-2; D is unresolved. V lost 5 bases, J lost 0 bases, and 7 bases lay in between. CDR1 is LGHNA and CDR2 is YSLEER in the germline V gene. This CDR3 region has 13 residues. The CDR3 coding sequence is TGCGCCAGCAGCAGAACTGCTAACTATGGCTACACCTTC. This encodes CASSRTANYGYTF.

The chain joins TRBV3-1 (or the pseudogene TRBV3-2) to TRBJ1-1, with D tentatively TRBD1 (6 bases). Germline values: CDR1 LGHDT, CDR2 YNNKEL (reference sequence). The CDR3 has 16 residues. V shed 1 base and J shed 9 bases, with 21 bases lying between them. This CDR3 is CASSQGPTVGGGQAFF. CDR3 nucleotides: TGTGCCAGCAGCCAAGGGCCAACCGTGGGGGGGGGCCAAGCTTTCTTT.

The gene calls are TRBV4-3 and TRBJ2-7, with D perhaps TRBD1 or TRBD2 (5 bases each). This CDR3 is 16 amino acids long. With 0 bases removed from V and 3 bases from J, the gap between germline ends came to 15 bases. Germline CDR1 and CDR2: LGHNA and YSLEER. This chain's CDR3 is CASSQERAARVYEQYF. In DNA, the CDR3 is TGCGCCAGCAGCCAAGAGCGGGCGGCCAGGGTCTACGAGCAGTACTTC.

CDR3 coding DNA: TGTGCCAGCAGCCCGGGACCCAGCAATCAGCCCCAGCATTTT. The encoded protein is CASSPGPSNQPQHF. The V and J genes are TRBV7-9 and TRBJ1-5, with a weak D call TRBD1 (5 bases). The CDR3 has 14 amino acids. Trimming took 5 bases from V and 1 from J, leaving 9 bases between them. In germline, CDR1 is SEHNR, CDR2 FQNEAQ (reference sequence).

The chain couples TRBV18 to TRBJ1-2; weak D call: TRBD1 (5 bases). V dropped 3 bases and J dropped 1 base, with 12 bases sitting between them. Germline CDR1 KGHSH, CDR2 LQKENI. This CDR3 has 15 amino acids. CDR3 residues: CASSPQGLLNYGYTF. In DNA, the CDR3 is TGTGCCAGCTCACCCCAGGGACTTCTTAACTATGGCTACACCTTC.

This clone was seen only once. This rearrangement joins TRBV15 to TRBJ1-1; D is ambiguous. V was pared by 1 base and J by 1 base, with 4 bases between. This CDR3 comprises 13 residues. Germline-derived CDR1 and CDR2 are LNHNV and YYDKDF (reference sequence). CDR3: CATSRGPNTEAFF. As DNA, the CDR3 is TGTGCCACCAGCAGAGGGCCGAACACTGAAGCTTTCTTT.

This chain links TRBV7-6 with TRBJ2-5; the D is unclear. Germline lookup yields CDR1 SGHVS and CDR2 FNYEAQ. Trimming removed 7 bases from V and 4 bases from J, with 7 bases in between. CDR3 length equals 11 residues. The CDR3 bases are TGTGCCAGCACCAATTCAGAGACCCAGTACTTC. It translates to CASTNSETQYF.